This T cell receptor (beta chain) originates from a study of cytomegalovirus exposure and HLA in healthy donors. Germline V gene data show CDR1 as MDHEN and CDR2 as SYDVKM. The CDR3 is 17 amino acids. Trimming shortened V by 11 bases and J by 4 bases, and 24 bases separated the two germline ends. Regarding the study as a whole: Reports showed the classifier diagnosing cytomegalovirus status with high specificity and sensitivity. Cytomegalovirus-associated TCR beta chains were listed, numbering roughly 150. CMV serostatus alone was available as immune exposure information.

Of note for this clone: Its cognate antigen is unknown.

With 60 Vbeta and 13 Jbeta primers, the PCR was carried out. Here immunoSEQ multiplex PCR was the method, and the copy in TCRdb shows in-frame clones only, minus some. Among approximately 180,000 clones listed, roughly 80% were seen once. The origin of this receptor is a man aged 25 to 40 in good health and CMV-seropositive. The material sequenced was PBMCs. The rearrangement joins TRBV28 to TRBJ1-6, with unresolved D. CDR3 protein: CASARWVGPGYNSPLHF. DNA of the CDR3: TGTGCCTCCGCGCGCTGGGTAGGCCCGGGATATAATTCACCCCTCCACTTT.